This T cell receptor beta chain was captured in a study of blood T cells in healthy people across ages. General observations from the study: Age brought a roughly linear fall in TCR beta diversity measured per million T cells.

Germline CDR1 and CDR2: SGHKS and YYEKEE (reference sequence). The CDR3 length is 13 residues. V lost 3 bases, J lost 2 bases, and 6 bases lay in between. Donors gave roughly 10 milliliters of peripheral blood apiece. This clonotype was detected many times. Its antigen is still unknown. A J-beta primer mix and a sample-barcoded 5' primer were used in a second PCR of roughly 7 to 12 cycles. TCRdb called the 5' RACE reads again in MiXCR, with one record for every CDR3 protein. Here the sample spans about 1.7 million distinct CDR3 sequences, roughly 28% being singletons. Material for sequencing was blood. This chain joins TRBV5-5 and TRBJ2-4; D uncertain. The receptor comes from a young woman in good health. This CDR3 is CASSSFSKNIQYF. The CDR3 DNA reads as TGTGCCAGCAGCTCATTTTCCAAAAACATTCAGTACTTC. The full variable domain, rest sourced from reference TRBV5-5 and TRBJ2-4, is DAGVTQSPTHLIKTRGQQVTLRCSPISGHKSVSWYQQVLGQGPQFIFQYYEKEERGRGNFPDRFSARQFPNYSSELNVNALLLGDSALYLCASSSFSKNIQYFGAGTRLSVL.